The 27 T cell receptor beta chains below were found in one sample sequenced in a study of blood T cell repertoires in COVID-19. Clones were read by immunoSEQ multiplex PCR, and TCRdb kept only the in-frame ones, dropping some. Seen here are 310,000 or so clones, 85% to 90% observed once, and the top ten hold 1.3%. The sequenced sample consisted of peripheral blood. Receptors originate from a man between 65 and 85 years old with acute or convalescent COVID-19.

The chain uses TRBV3-1 (or the pseudogene TRBV3-2) and TRBJ1-2; D is possibly TRBD1 (6 bases). CDR1 and CDR2 (germline): LGHDT, YNNKEL (reference sequence). V gave up 0 bases and J gave up 3 bases, with 14 bases separating them. The CDR3 has 16 amino acids. The CDR3 coding sequence is TGTGCCAGCAGCCAAGAGAGGAAGACAGGAGACTATGGCTACACCTTC. This codes for CASSQERKTGDYGYTF.

The chain recombines TRBV20-1 with TRBJ2-7; TRBD2 matches at 14 bases. The V and J ends lost 3 bases and 4 bases, in that order; junction bases with no gene match: 11. CDR3 length equals 17 residues. The germline V gene encodes CDR1 DFQATT and CDR2 SNEGSKA (reference sequence). CDR3 amino acids: CSASRGLAGAVRYEQYF. The CDR3 DNA reads as TGCAGTGCTAGTCGGGGACTAGCGGGAGCGGTTAGGTACGAGCAGTACTTC.

This chain links TRBV18 with TRBJ2-6, with TRBD1 matching 7 bases. V trimming: 4 bases; J trimming: 2 bases; junction bases outside the gene matches: 2. The CDR3 sequence is 15 residues long. Germline CDR1 KGHSH, CDR2 LQKENI. CDR3 nucleotides: TGTGCCAGCTCACTAGGGGGCCCTGGGGCCAACGTCCTGACTTTC. This codes for CASSLGGPGANVLTF.

V is TRBV28 and J is TRBJ1-5; D may be TRBD1 (5 bases). Trimming shortened V by 6 bases and J by 3 bases, and 12 bases separated the two germline ends. Germline assignment: CDR1 MDHEN and CDR2 SYDVKM. CDR3 length: 14 amino acids. The CDR3, as DNA: TGTGCCAGCAGCTGGGGGGGGAACAATCAGCCCCAGCATTTT. Its protein product is CASSWGGNNQPQHF.

The DNA of the CDR3 is TGCAGCGTTGCAAACTACAATGAGCAGTTCTTC. Its translation: CSVANYNEQFF. The chain carries TRBV29-1 and TRBJ2-1; D is ambiguous. The germline V gene encodes CDR1 SQVTM and CDR2 ANQGSEA. Trimming took 4 bases from V and 3 from J, leaving 4 bases between them. This CDR3 has 11 residues.

The CDR3 protein is CASSFGGGANNEKLFF. The CDR3 DNA sequence: TGTGCCAGCAGCTTTGGCGGGGGCGCAAATAATGAAAAACTGTTTTTT. J is TRBJ1-4 and V is TRBV5-4; D possibly corresponds to TRBD1 (6 bases). This CDR3 contains 16 residues. Germline-derived CDR1 and CDR2 are SGHNT and YYREEE (reference sequence). V was clipped by 2 bases and J by 4 bases, with 15 bases between them.

The chain has TRBV6-6 and TRBJ2-7, with 8 nucleotides matching TRBD1. Germline lookup yields CDR1 MNHNY and CDR2 SVGAGI (reference sequence). The CDR3 length is 16 residues. The V gene end was trimmed by 0 bases and the J gene end by 4 bases; junction bases not matched to a gene: 8. The DNA of the CDR3 is TGTGCCAGCAGTTACTCATCGGGACAGGTGACATACGAGCAGTACTTC. This sequence encodes CASSYSSGQVTYEQYF.

Points on this clone: Because it lacks the conserved phenylalanine or tryptophan at the end, this CDR3 is likely a read error. The DNA is omitted, as the CDR3 cannot be located on it reliably, and the CDR3 follows TCRdb's listing. The chain combines TRBV10-2 with TRBJ2-7; TRBD1 reflects the table's D call only, with no check against the DNA. Germline CDR1 reads WSHSY; CDR2 reads SAAADI. The CDR3 is 8 amino acids long, termini counted. The CDR3: CANREWAL.

This clone was found once. This rearrangement joins TRBV5-4 to TRBJ2-7; 7 bases are a match to TRBD2. The germline gives CDR1 SGHNT, CDR2 YYREEE (reference sequence). V lost 1 base and J lost 5; bases outside the gene matches: 6. The CDR3 length is 14 residues. The CDR3 is CASSLSPGRDEQYF. In DNA, the CDR3 is TGTGCCAGCAGCTTGAGCCCAGGGAGGGACGAGCAGTACTTC.

This clone came up once. The chain has TRBV7-2 and TRBJ1-6; 7 bases match TRBD1. Germline values: CDR1 SGHTA, CDR2 FQGNSA. This CDR3 region has 15 residues. With 5 bases clipped from V and 10 bases from J, the junction kept 11 bases outside the gene matches. The CDR3 nucleotides read TGTGCCAGCAGCATCTACAGGGGCGATGGATCACCCCTCCACTTT. The encoded protein is CASSIYRGDGSPLHF.

This rearrangement joins TRBV4-2 to TRBJ2-7; D not resolved. Trimming pared 2 bases from V and 2 bases from J, leaving 10 bases between. The CDR3 has 14 residues. Germline V CDR1 and CDR2: LGHNA, YNFKEQ. The CDR3 DNA is TGTGCCAGCAGCCAACACCTACAGACCTACGAGCAGTACTTC. Its translation: CASSQHLQTYEQYF.

The chain is built from TRBV25-1 and TRBJ2-2, with a weak D call TRBD2 (5 bases). Germline CDR1 and CDR2: MGHDK and SYGVNS. The CDR3 is 15 residues long. Trimming cost V 5 bases and J 3 bases, with 13 bases left between them. The CDR3 nucleotides are TGTGCCAGCAGTCGGGAATTAGGGTACACCGGGGAGCTGTTTTTT. Encoded protein: CASSRELGYTGELFF.

The V call is TRBV15, the J call TRBJ2-7, with 9 bases identical to TRBD2. With 1 base clipped from V and 3 bases from J, the junction kept 4 bases outside the gene matches. The CDR3 is 15 amino acids. Germline CDR1 is LNHNV and CDR2 is YYDKDF (reference sequence). The CDR3 sequence: CATSRGREGLYEQYF. CDR3 DNA: TGTGCCACCAGCAGAGGGCGGGAGGGACTCTACGAGCAGTACTTC.

The chain carries TRBV15 and TRBJ2-7; TRBD1 aligns across 8 bases. Germline loops: CDR1 LNHNV, CDR2 YYDKDF (reference sequence). The CDR3 is 15 residues long. V lost 3 bases, J lost 3 bases, and 7 bases stayed unmatched. CDR3: CATSSRQGFIYEQYF. The CDR3 coding sequence is TGTGCCACCAGCAGTCGACAGGGGTTTATCTACGAGCAGTACTTC.

In its sample, this clone was seen once. This chain joins TRBV4-3 and TRBJ1-4, with a possible D match to TRBD1 (5 bases). Germline CDR1 reads LGHNA; CDR2 reads YSLEER. The ends were cut back, 1 base at V and 14 bases at J, with 17 bases in the middle. The CDR3 has 14 amino acids. CDR3 residues: CASSQGWGKGVLFF. The CDR3 DNA follows: TGCGCCAGCAGCCAAGGGTGGGGCAAAGGGGTCCTGTTTTTT.

This sequence joins TRBV18 and TRBJ2-1, with D maybe TRBD1 (5 bases). V was trimmed by 6 bases and J by 4 bases, leaving 13 bases between them. There are 14 residues in the CDR3. Looked up from germline, CDR1 is KGHSH and CDR2 is LQKENI. This CDR3 reads CASSPQGPYNEQFF. As DNA, the CDR3 is TGTGCCAGCTCGCCCCAGGGTCCATACAATGAGCAGTTCTTC.

This clone showed up just once. This sequence joins TRBV5-1 and TRBJ1-4; the D gene is possibly TRBD1 (6 bases). V was clipped by 3 bases and J by 4 bases, with 13 bases between them. The CDR3 consists of 15 residues. Germline V gene data show CDR1 as SGHRS and CDR2 as YFSETQ. DNA of the CDR3: TGCGCCAGCAGCTATCAGACAGGACTTAATGAAAAACTGTTTTTT. Translating gives CASSYQTGLNEKLFF.

The DNA for the CDR3 is TGCGCCAGCAGCTCCCTTGCTAGCGGGACCGCCGGGGAGCTGTTTTTT. Translated: CASSSLASGTAGELFF. The chain employs TRBV5-1 and TRBJ2-2, with TRBD2 identical over 9 bases. J gave up 6 bases and V 3 bases, and 9 bases lay outside the gene matches. This CDR3 is 16 amino acids long. Germline CDR1 is SGHRS and CDR2 is YFSETQ.

The rearrangement joins TRBV13 to TRBJ1-1; D gene ambiguous. This CDR3 has 13 amino acids. Trimming cost V 3 bases and J 7 bases, with 12 bases left between them. Germline V gene data show CDR1 as PRHDT and CDR2 as FYEKMQ (reference sequence). DNA for the CDR3: TGTGCCAGCAGCTTTTGGCTGGGCGATGAAGCTTTCTTT. Amino acid sequence: CASSFWLGDEAFF.

J is TRBJ1-5 and V is TRBV6-5; tentatively, D is TRBD1 (5 bases). The CDR3 covers 15 residues. Trimming removed 10 bases at V and 5 bases at J, with 21 bases between. Germline CDR1 is MNHEY and CDR2 is SVGAGI. As DNA, the CDR3 is TGTGCCACCTCAAGCCATGGGGGGATATATCAGCCCCAGCATTTT. This translates into CATSSHGGIYQPQHF.

The CDR3 nucleotides read TGCGCCAGCAGCCCGAAGGACAGGAGGTCGGAAGCTTTCTTT. Translated, it gives CASSPKDRRSEAFF. V and J are TRBV4-3 and TRBJ1-1; 7 bases fit TRBD1. The germline V gene encodes CDR1 LGHNA and CDR2 YSLEER. CDR3 length equals 14 residues. V lost 4 bases, J lost 8 bases, and 10 bases stayed unmatched.

The chain joins TRBV3-1 (or the pseudogene TRBV3-2) to TRBJ1-1; possibly TRBD1 for D (5 bases). V lost 4 bases and J 3 bases, leaving 12 bases between the germline ends. The CDR3 length is 14 residues. Germline-derived CDR1 and CDR2 are LGHDT and YNNKEL (reference sequence). CDR3 sequence reads: CASSPRGRDTEAFF. The CDR3 bases are TGTGCCAGCAGCCCTCGTGGCAGGGACACTGAAGCTTTCTTT.

V gene TRBV24-1 combines with J gene TRBJ2-7, with unresolved D. The germline V gene encodes CDR1 KGHDR and CDR2 SFDVKD. V was shortened by 4 bases and J by 0 bases, with 15 bases between the two germline ends. CDR3 length equals 16 residues. This CDR3 is CATSESGSRSSYEQYF. The CDR3 nucleotides read TGTGCCACCAGTGAATCCGGGTCGCGGAGCTCCTACGAGCAGTACTTC.

This rearrangement joins TRBV10-3 to TRBJ2-1, with D possibly TRBD2 on 5 matching bases. Germline V gene sequence: CDR1 ENHRY, CDR2 SYGVKD. V was pared by 3 bases and J by 4 bases, with 13 bases between. This CDR3 has 15 amino acids. The CDR3 sequence: CAISDSARNYNEQFF. CDR3 bases: TGTGCCATCAGTGATAGCGCTCGGAATTACAATGAGCAGTTCTTC.

The chain has TRBV23-1 and TRBJ1-4, with D unclear. TRBV23-1 is sorted into the ORF group, with uncertain function. This CDR3 is built from 14 residues. Trimming left V 8 bases short and J 3 bases short, with 13 bases between. This CDR3 reads CASPLERSNEKLFF. The CDR3 DNA follows: TGCGCCAGCCCCCTGGAGAGGTCTAATGAAAAACTGTTTTTT.

The chain recombines TRBV2 with TRBJ1-6; 8 nucleotides match TRBD1. The CDR3 totals 14 residues. CDR1 and CDR2 (germline): SNHLY, FYNNEI. The ends lost 6 bases at V and 10 bases at J; junction bases unmatched: 8. The DNA for the CDR3 is TGTGCCAGCAGCGGACAGGGATCGGTCTCACCCCTCCACTTT. Amino acids: CASSGQGSVSPLHF.

J is TRBJ1-6 and V is TRBV19; possible D gene TRBD1, 6 bases. V shed 6 bases and J shed 1 base, with 16 bases lying between them. The CDR3 is made up of 17 amino acids. From germline, CDR1 is LNHDA and CDR2 SQIVND (reference sequence). The CDR3 DNA is TGTGCCAGTAGCCGTGAGGAAAGGGGGTCCTATAATTCACCCCTCCACTTT. Translated: CASSREERGSYNSPLHF. The whole variable domain, filled in from reference TRBV19 and TRBJ1-6, reads DGGITQSPKYLFRKEGQNVTLSCEQNLNHDAMYWYRQDPGQGLRLIYYSQIVNDFQKGDIAEGYSVSREKKESFPLTVTSAQKNPTAFYLCASSREERGSYNSPLHFGNGTRLTVT.